One sample yielded the 22 T cell receptor beta chains listed below, sequenced in a study of CD8 T cells in ankylosing spondylitis. TCRdb re-called the 5' RACE reads with MiXCR, one entry per CDR3 protein. This sample has some 240,000 distinct CDR3 sequences, with 15% to 20% found just once. Sequencing was carried out using blood, either unsorted or a sorted T cell fraction (not recorded which). The receptors derive from a male donor with ankylosing spondylitis or in good health (not recorded which).

The chain carries TRBV29-1 and TRBJ2-1, with 10 bases lining up with TRBD1. Germline loops: CDR1 SQVTM, CDR2 ANQGSEA. After removal of 7 bases from V and 8 bases from J, the junction contained 11 bases not matched to a gene. The CDR3 is 14 residues long. This CDR3 is CSADLRDRGDEQFF. In DNA form, the CDR3 reads TGCAGCGCCGACCTCCGGGACAGGGGTGATGAGCAGTTCTTC.

This clonotype was observed a handful of times. The chain links TRBV12-3 or TRBV12-4 to TRBJ2-7; 7 nucleotides agree with TRBD1. CDR3 length: 17 amino acids. V dropped 1 base and J dropped 0; count of bases not matched to a gene: 9. The CDR3 coding sequence is TGTGCCAGCAGTTTAGTATTCTCGAGGACAGGCTCCTACGAGCAGTACTTC. Its protein product is CASSLVFSRTGSYEQYF.

The chain uses TRBV12-3 or TRBV12-4 and TRBJ2-1; weak D call: TRBD2 (6 bases). V shed 4 bases and J shed 1 base, with 14 bases lying between them. The CDR3 sequence is 16 residues long. The CDR3 DNA reads TGTGCCAGCAGTTCCCGGTATGGGGGGTCCTACAATGAGCAGTTCTTC. It specifies CASSSRYGGSYNEQFF.

The V and J genes are TRBV5-6 and TRBJ2-7; TRBD1 agrees at 9 bases. This CDR3 spans 14 amino acids. Germline V CDR1 and CDR2: SGHDT, YYEEEE. V shed 4 bases, J shed 5 bases, and the junction held 7 bases outside the gene matches. CDR3: CASSPEQGADEQYF. CDR3 in DNA: TGTGCCAGCAGCCCCGAACAGGGGGCGGACGAGCAGTACTTC.

This clonotype was seen a few times. V and J are TRBV29-1 and TRBJ2-7; D perhaps matches TRBD1 (6 bases). V shed 4 bases and J shed 2 bases, with 9 bases lying between them. There are 12 residues in the CDR3. The germline V gene has CDR1 SQVTM and CDR2 ANQGSEA. The CDR3 DNA reads as TGCAGCGTTGTTGGACAGACCTACGAGCAGTACTTC. Translated: CSVVGQTYEQYF.

The rearrangement uses TRBV27 and TRBJ2-2; no clear D gene. The germline V and J ends were trimmed by 6 bases and 9 bases, with 11 bases remaining between them. Looked up from germline, CDR1 is MNHEY and CDR2 is SMNVEV (reference sequence). The CDR3 runs to 12 residues. The CDR3 reads CASSLPGRELFF. CDR3 nucleotides: TGTGCCAGCAGCCTGCCCGGGCGGGAGCTGTTTTTT.

The chain recombines TRBV20-1 with TRBJ2-7, with 8 bases that match TRBD2. Trimming at V came to 5 bases and at J to 2 bases, leaving 20 bases not matched to a gene. This CDR3 comprises 18 residues. Germline V gives CDR1 DFQATT, CDR2 SNEGSKA (reference sequence). CDR3 sequence reads: CSAQLRELAVGGTYEQYF. The CDR3 coding sequence is TGCAGTGCTCAACTTAGAGAACTAGCGGTCGGAGGTACCTACGAGCAGTACTTC.

This clonotype has at least ten counts. J is TRBJ2-3 and V is TRBV4-1, with D possibly TRBD2 on 5 matching bases. The CDR3 length is 15 residues. Germline CDR1 MGHRA, CDR2 YSYEKL. V lost 0 bases and J lost 4, with 11 bases in between. The CDR3 DNA reads as TGCGCCAGCAGCCAAGATCCGAGCGGCTCAGATACGCAGTATTTT. Translating it yields CASSQDPSGSDTQYF.

This clonotype was found a few times. V and J are TRBV4-3 and TRBJ1-1; TRBD1 is a possible D gene (6 bases). From germline, CDR1 is LGHNA and CDR2 YSLEER. The CDR3 has 14 residues. Trimming left V 0 bases short and J 4 bases short, with 9 bases between. The CDR3 DNA is TGCGCCAGCAGCCAAGAAGACAGGTTCACTGAAGCTTTCTTT. It translates to CASSQEDRFTEAFF.

In this sample, this clonotype turned up many times. The V and J genes are TRBV27 and TRBJ2-6, with unresolved D. V was pared by 1 base and J by 0 bases, with 4 bases between. Germline V gives CDR1 MNHEY, CDR2 SMNVEV (reference sequence). The CDR3 runs 15 residues. CDR3 nucleotide sequence: TGTGCCAGCAGTTTATGGGACTCTGGGGCCAACGTCCTGACTTTC. This encodes CASSLWDSGANVLTF.

This chain uses TRBV6-5 with TRBJ2-2, with a possible D match to TRBD1 (6 bases). The CDR3 consists of 14 residues. The germline V and J ends were trimmed by 4 bases and 7 bases, with 13 bases remaining between them. The V gene's germline CDR1 is MNHEY and CDR2 SVGAGI. The CDR3 loop reads CASSFYRVNGELFF. The DNA of the CDR3 is TGTGCCAGCAGTTTCTACAGGGTCAACGGGGAGCTGTTTTTT.

This chain uses TRBV12-3 or TRBV12-4 with TRBJ2-7; 7 positions match TRBD1. The CDR3 covers 14 residues. J lost 2 bases, V lost 3 bases, and 4 bases had no gene match. The CDR3 loop reads CASSFGTVTYEQYF. CDR3 in DNA: TGTGCCAGCAGTTTTGGGACAGTGACCTACGAGCAGTACTTC.

This clonotype was found a few times. The gene calls are TRBV11-2 and TRBJ2-5; no reliable D call. The CDR3 runs 14 residues. Trimming took off 6 bases at V and 0 bases at J, with 11 bases between the two ends. Germline assignment: CDR1 SGHAT and CDR2 FQNNGV. The CDR3 DNA reads TGTGCCAGCAGACCCGCGGAGTACCAAGAGACCCAGTACTTC. As protein: CASRPAEYQETQYF.

J is TRBJ1-3 and V is TRBV27; D is perhaps TRBD1 (6 bases). The V gene's germline CDR1 is MNHEY and CDR2 SMNVEV (reference sequence). Trimming left V 5 bases short and J 2 bases short, with 13 bases between. The CDR3 has 15 residues. This CDR3 is CASSPAGGAGNTIYF. CDR3 in DNA: TGTGCCAGCAGTCCAGCCGGGGGCGCTGGAAACACCATATATTTT.

The J gene is TRBJ2-1, the V gene TRBV3-1, with TRBD2 matching 7 bases. The CDR3 length is 17 residues. Germline lookup yields CDR1 LGHDT and CDR2 YNNKEL (reference sequence). V was pared by 0 bases and J by 4 bases, with 9 bases of the junction left unmatched. The CDR3 here is CASSQDLGAGKYNEQFF. The DNA for the CDR3 is TGTGCCAGCAGCCAAGATCTGGGAGCGGGGAAATACAATGAGCAGTTCTTC.

This clonotype has only a few counts. Here the CDR3 DNA reads TGCAGTGCTAGAGATCTGGTAGCAGGAGGGTTATACAATGAGCAGTTCTTC. Protein product: CSARDLVAGGLYNEQFF. The chain combines TRBV20-1 with TRBJ2-1; maybe TRBD2 (6 bases). Germline values: CDR1 DFQATT, CDR2 SNEGSKA (reference sequence). This CDR3 spans 17 amino acids. V was shortened by 0 bases and J by 4 bases, with 19 bases between the two germline ends.

This clonotype showed up just a few times. The chain combines TRBV20-1 with TRBJ2-1; D is undetermined. Between the trimmed V and J ends, which lost 6 bases and 1 base, there was a span of 10 bases. Germline V gives CDR1 DFQATT, CDR2 SNEGSKA (reference sequence). CDR3 length equals 13 residues. The CDR3: CSAALGSYNEQFF. The DNA of the CDR3 is TGCAGTGCCGCCCTTGGATCCTACAATGAGCAGTTCTTC.

This clonotype has only a few counts. The gene calls are TRBV6-5 and TRBJ2-7; 7 bases map to TRBD2. Germline trimming cut 4 bases from V and 0 bases from J; bases unmatched to any gene: 6. The CDR3 has 15 amino acids. The germline gives CDR1 MNHEY, CDR2 SVGAGI. CDR3 loop: CASSFDGGSSYEQYF. DNA of the CDR3: TGTGCCAGCAGTTTTGACGGGGGGAGCTCCTACGAGCAGTACTTC.

V gene TRBV4-1 combines with J gene TRBJ2-1; D ambiguous. The germline CDR1 and CDR2 sequences are MGHRA and YSYEKL. V lost 0 bases and J 6 bases, leaving 6 bases between the germline ends. CDR3 length equals 13 residues. The CDR3 sequence is CASSQDRSNEQFF. Here the CDR3 DNA reads TGCGCCAGCAGCCAAGATCGGAGCAATGAGCAGTTCTTC.

This clonotype was counted only a few times. The chain is built from TRBV28 and TRBJ2-5; TRBD2 matches at 12 bases. In germline, CDR1 is MDHEN, CDR2 SYDVKM. V trimming: 4 bases; J trimming: 5 bases; junction bases outside the gene matches: 2. The CDR3 is 14 residues long. CDR3 in DNA: TGTGCCAGCAGTTATGGACTAGCGGGGGAGACCCAGTACTTC. Translating gives CASSYGLAGETQYF.

V usage is TRBV20-1 and J usage is TRBJ2-7; 7 bases fit TRBD2. The CDR3 totals 14 residues. The germline V gene has CDR1 DFQATT and CDR2 SNEGSKA (reference sequence). With 3 bases clipped from V and 0 bases from J, the junction kept 5 bases outside the gene matches. The CDR3 DNA follows: TGCAGTGCTAGGGCTAGCGGAAGCTCCTACGAGCAGTACTTC. Translation gives CSARASGSSYEQYF.

This clonotype came up a few times. The V call is TRBV6-2 or TRBV6-3, the J call TRBJ2-7; D ambiguous. V dropped 0 bases and J dropped 0 bases, with 9 bases sitting between them. The germline gives CDR1 MNHEY, CDR2 SVGEGT. CDR3 size: 15 residues. CDR3 DNA sequence: TGTGCCAGCAGTTACTCTTCGCAGAGCTCCTACGAGCAGTACTTC. Protein sequence: CASSYSSQSSYEQYF.